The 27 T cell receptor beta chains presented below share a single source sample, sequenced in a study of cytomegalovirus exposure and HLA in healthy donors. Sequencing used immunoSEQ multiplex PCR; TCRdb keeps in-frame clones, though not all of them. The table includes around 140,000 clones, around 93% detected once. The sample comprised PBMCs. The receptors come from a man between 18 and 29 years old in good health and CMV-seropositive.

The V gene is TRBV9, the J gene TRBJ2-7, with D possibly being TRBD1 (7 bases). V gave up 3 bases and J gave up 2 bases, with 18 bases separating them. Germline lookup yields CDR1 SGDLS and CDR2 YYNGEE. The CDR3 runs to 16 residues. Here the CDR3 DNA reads TGTGCCAGCAGCGCGCGGGACAGCAGTAGTCCCTACGAGCAGTACTTC. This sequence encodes CASSARDSSSPYEQYF.

The CDR3 DNA sequence: TGTGCCAGCAGCTCAGGAGAGGGTCCCCTCAATGAGCAGTTCTTC. This translates into CASSSGEGPLNEQFF. The chain couples TRBV7-9 to TRBJ2-1; maybe TRBD2 (5 bases). V was shortened by 4 bases and J by 6 bases, with 16 bases between the two germline ends. Germline V CDR1 and CDR2: SEHNR, FQNEAQ (reference sequence). This CDR3 has 15 residues.

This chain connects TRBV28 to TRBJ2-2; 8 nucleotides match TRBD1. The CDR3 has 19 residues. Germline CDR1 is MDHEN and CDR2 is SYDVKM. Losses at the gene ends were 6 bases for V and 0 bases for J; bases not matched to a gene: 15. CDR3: CASSLGQDSTFANTGELFF. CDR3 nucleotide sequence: TGTGCCAGCAGCCTGGGACAGGACTCGACCTTCGCGAACACCGGGGAGCTGTTTTTT.

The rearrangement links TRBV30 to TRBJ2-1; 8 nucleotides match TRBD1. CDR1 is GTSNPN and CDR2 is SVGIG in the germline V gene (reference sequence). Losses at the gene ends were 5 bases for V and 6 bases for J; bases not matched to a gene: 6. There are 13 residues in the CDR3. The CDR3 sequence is CAWEDRETNEQFF. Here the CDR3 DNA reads TGTGCCTGGGAGGACAGGGAGACCAATGAGCAGTTCTTC.

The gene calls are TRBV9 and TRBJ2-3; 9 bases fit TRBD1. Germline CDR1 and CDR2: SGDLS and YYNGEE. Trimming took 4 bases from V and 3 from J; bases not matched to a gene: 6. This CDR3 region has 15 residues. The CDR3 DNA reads TGTGCCAGCAGCCCCCGGACAGGGGAGACAGATACGCAGTATTTT. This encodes CASSPRTGETDTQYF.

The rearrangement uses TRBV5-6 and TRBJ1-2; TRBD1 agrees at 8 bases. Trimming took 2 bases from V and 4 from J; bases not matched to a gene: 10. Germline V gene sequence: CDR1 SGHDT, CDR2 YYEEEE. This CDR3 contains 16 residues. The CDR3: CASSFTTGEEGYGYTF. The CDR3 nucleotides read TGTGCCAGCAGCTTTACGACAGGGGAGGAGGGCTATGGCTACACCTTC.

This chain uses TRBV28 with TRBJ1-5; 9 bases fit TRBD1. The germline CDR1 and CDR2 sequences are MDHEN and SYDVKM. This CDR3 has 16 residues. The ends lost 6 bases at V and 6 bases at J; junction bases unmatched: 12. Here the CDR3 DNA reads TGTGCCAGCAGCGGGACAGGGCAAGGGATAGGTCAGCCCCAGCATTTT. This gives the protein CASSGTGQGIGQPQHF.

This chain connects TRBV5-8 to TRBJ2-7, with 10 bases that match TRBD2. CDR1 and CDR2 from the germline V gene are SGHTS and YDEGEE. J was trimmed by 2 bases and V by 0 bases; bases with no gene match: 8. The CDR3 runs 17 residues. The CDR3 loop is CASSLADILAGAYEQYF. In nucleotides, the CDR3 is TGTGCCAGCAGCTTGGCCGATATTCTAGCGGGAGCCTACGAGCAGTACTTC.

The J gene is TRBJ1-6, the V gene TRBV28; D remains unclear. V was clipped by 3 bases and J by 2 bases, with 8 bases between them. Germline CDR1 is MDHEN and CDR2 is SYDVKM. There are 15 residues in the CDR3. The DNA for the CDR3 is TGTGCCAGCAGTTTGGGCTCCCCCTATAATTCACCCCTCCACTTT. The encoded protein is CASSLGSPYNSPLHF.

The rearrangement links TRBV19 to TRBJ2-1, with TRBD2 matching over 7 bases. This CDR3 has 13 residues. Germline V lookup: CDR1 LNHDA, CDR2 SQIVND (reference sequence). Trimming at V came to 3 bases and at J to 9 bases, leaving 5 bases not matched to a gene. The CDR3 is CASSILGGPEQFF. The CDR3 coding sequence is TGTGCCAGTAGTATTTTGGGAGGGCCTGAGCAGTTCTTC. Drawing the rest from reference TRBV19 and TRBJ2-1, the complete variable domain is DGGITQSPKYLFRKEGQNVTLSCEQNLNHDAMYWYRQDPGQGLRLIYYSQIVNDFQKGDIAEGYSVSREKKESFPLTVTSAQKNPTAFYLCASSILGGPEQFFGPGTRLTVL.

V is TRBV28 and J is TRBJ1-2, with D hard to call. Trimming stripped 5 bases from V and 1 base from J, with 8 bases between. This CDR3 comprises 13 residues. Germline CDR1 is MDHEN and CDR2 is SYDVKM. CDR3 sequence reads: CASSPPDNYGYTF. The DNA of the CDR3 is TGTGCCAGCAGTCCCCCAGATAACTATGGCTACACCTTC.

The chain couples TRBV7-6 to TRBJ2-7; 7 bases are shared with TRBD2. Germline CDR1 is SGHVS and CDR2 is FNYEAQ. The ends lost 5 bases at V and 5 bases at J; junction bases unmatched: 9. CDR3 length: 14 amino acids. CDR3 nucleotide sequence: TGTGCCAGCAGCCCTAGGACTAGAATGGACGAGCAGTACTTC. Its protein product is CASSPRTRMDEQYF.

The CDR3, as DNA: TGTGCCAGCAGTTTATTTGAACAGGGGGCCAACACCGGGGAGCTGTTTTTT. This codes for CASSLFEQGANTGELFF. This chain joins TRBV27 and TRBJ2-2; 9 positions agree with TRBD1. Germline CDR1 and CDR2: MNHEY and SMNVEV (reference sequence). Trimming removed 1 base from V and 2 bases from J; junction bases left unmatched: 5. This CDR3 has 17 residues.

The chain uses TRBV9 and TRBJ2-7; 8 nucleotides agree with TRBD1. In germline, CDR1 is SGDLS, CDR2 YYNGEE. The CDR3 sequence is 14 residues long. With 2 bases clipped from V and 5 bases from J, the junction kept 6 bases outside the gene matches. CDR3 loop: CASSVPWDRHEQYF. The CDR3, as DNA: TGTGCCAGCAGCGTCCCCTGGGACAGGCACGAGCAGTACTTC.

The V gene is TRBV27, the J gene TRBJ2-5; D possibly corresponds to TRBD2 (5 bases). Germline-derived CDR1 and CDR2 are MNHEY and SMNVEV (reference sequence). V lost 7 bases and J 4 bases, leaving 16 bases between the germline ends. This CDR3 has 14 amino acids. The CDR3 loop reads CASIGASSPETQYF. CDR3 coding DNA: TGTGCCAGCATTGGAGCTAGCTCTCCAGAGACCCAGTACTTC.

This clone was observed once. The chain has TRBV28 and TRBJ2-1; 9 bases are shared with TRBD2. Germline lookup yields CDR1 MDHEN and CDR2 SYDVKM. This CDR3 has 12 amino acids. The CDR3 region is CGAGGRSDEQFF. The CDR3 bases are TGTGGCGCGGGGGGGCGGAGCGATGAGCAGTTCTTC.

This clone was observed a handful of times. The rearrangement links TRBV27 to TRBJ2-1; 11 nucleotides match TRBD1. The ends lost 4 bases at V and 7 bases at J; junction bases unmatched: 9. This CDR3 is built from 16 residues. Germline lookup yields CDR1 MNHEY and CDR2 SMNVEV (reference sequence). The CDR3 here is CASSSLGTGGRNEQFF. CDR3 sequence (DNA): TGTGCCAGCAGTTCGCTCGGGACAGGGGGGAGGAATGAGCAGTTCTTC.

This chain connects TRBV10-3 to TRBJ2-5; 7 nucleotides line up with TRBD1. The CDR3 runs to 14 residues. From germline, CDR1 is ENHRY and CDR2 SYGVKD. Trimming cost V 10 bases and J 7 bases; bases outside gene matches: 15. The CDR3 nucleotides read TGTGCCACCCGAGGGGGCAGGGACGAGGGGACCCAGTACTTC. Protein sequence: CATRGGRDEGTQYF.

The CDR3 loop is CASSPLVGGGPSGELFF. In DNA form, the CDR3 reads TGTGCCAGCAGCCCCTTAGTGGGGGGAGGGCCTTCCGGGGAGCTGTTTTTT. V usage is TRBV9 and J usage is TRBJ2-2; 7 nucleotides match TRBD2. Germline V gene sequence: CDR1 SGDLS, CDR2 YYNGEE. The CDR3 is 17 residues long. With 4 bases clipped from V and 6 bases from J, the junction kept 15 bases outside the gene matches.

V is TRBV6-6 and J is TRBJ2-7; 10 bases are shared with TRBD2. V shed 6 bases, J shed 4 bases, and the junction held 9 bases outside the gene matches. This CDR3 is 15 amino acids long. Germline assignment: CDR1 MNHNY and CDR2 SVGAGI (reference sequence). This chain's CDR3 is CASRPGLAARYEQYF. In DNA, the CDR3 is TGTGCCAGCAGACCCGGACTAGCGGCCAGATACGAGCAGTACTTC.

The CDR3 spells CASSLGGGAPYNEQFF. The CDR3 DNA sequence: TGTGCCAGCAGCTTAGGGGGCGGAGCCCCCTACAATGAGCAGTTCTTC. The J gene is TRBJ2-1, the V gene TRBV11-3, with D possibly being TRBD1 (5 bases). CDR3 length: 16 amino acids. V lost 1 base and J lost 2, with 12 bases in between. CDR1 is SGHNT and CDR2 is YENEEA in the germline V gene.

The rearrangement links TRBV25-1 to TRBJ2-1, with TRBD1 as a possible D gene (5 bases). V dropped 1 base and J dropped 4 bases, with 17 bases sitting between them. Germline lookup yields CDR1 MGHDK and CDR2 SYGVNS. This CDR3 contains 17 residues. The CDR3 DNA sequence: TGTGCCAGCAGTGAATTCTATACAGGAACAATTTACAATGAGCAGTTCTTC. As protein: CASSEFYTGTIYNEQFF.

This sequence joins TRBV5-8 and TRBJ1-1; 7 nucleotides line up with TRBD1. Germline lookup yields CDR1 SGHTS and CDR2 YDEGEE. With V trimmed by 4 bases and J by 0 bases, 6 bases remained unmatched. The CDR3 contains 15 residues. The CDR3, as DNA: TGTGCCAGCAGCCTACAGGGGAACTTGAACACTGAAGCTTTCTTT. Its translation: CASSLQGNLNTEAFF.

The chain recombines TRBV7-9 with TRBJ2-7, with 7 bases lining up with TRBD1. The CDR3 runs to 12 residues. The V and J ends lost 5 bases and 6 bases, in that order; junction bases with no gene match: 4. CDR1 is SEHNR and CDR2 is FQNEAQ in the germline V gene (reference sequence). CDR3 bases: TGTGCCAGCAGCCCGACAGGGCGCGAGCAGTACTTC. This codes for CASSPTGREQYF.

The CDR3 DNA follows: TGCGCCAGCAGCTTGGTTCAGGGGGCCGGCAATGAGCAGTTCTTC. Protein product: CASSLVQGAGNEQFF. The V gene is TRBV5-1, the J gene TRBJ2-1; 8 bases are shared with TRBD1. This CDR3 has 15 residues. Germline CDR1 and CDR2: SGHRS and YFSETQ. J gave up 6 bases and V 0 bases, and 5 bases lay outside the gene matches.

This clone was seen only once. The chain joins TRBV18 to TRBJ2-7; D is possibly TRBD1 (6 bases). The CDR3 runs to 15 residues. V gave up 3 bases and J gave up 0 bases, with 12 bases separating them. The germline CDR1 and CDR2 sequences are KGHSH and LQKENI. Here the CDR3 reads CASSPGTRSSYEQYF. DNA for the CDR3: TGTGCCAGCTCACCTGGGACAAGGAGCTCCTACGAGCAGTACTTC.

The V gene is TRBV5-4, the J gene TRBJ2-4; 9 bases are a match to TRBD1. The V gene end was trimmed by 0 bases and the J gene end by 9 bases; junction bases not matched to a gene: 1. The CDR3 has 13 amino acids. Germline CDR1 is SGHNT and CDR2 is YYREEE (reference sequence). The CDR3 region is CASSLDRGRIQYF. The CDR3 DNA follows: TGTGCCAGCAGCTTGGACAGGGGGCGCATTCAGTACTTC.